The next 24 T cell receptor beta chains were all read from a single sample in a study of blood T cells in healthy people across ages. A J-beta primer mix and a sample-barcoded 5' primer were used in a second PCR of about 7 to 11 cycles. From the 5' RACE reads, TCRdb called clonotypes with MiXCR, one entry per CDR3 protein. This table has some 1 million distinct CDR3 sequences, 35% to 55% appearing once. The sequencing sample was made of blood. Receptors originate from a woman aged 55 to 70 in good health.

This clonotype has more than one count but fewer than ten. V is TRBV7-6 and J is TRBJ2-1; 9 positions agree with TRBD1. Germline CDR1 and CDR2: SGHVS and FNYEAQ. The CDR3 is 15 amino acids. V lost 5 bases, J lost 4 bases, and 6 bases stayed unmatched. This CDR3 is CASSRDRAGYNEQFF. The CDR3 region has the DNA TGTGCCAGCAGCCGGGACAGGGCGGGGTACAATGAGCAGTTCTTC.

This clonotype occurred a few times. The V and J genes are TRBV7-2 and TRBJ2-1; 12 nucleotides align to TRBD2. The J call is in doubt because the DNA end fits TRBJ2-7 better. CDR3 length: 20 amino acids. The germline gives CDR1 SGHTA, CDR2 FQGNSA. CDR3 sequence reads: CASSLVALAGGEFSYNEQYF. CDR3 coding DNA: TGTGCCAGCAGCTTAGTGGCGCTAGCGGGAGGGGAGTTCTCCTACAATGAGCAGTACTTC.

This clonotype has just a few counts. V usage is TRBV4-2 and J usage is TRBJ1-2; no reliable D call. The V gene lost 0 bases and the J gene lost 7 bases, with 15 bases spanning the gap. This CDR3 comprises 15 residues. Germline CDR1 reads LGHNA; CDR2 reads YNFKEQ. The CDR3 spells CASSQDTAGLSGYTF. CDR3 in DNA: TGTGCCAGCAGCCAAGATACGGCGGGGTTGAGTGGCTACACCTTC.

The CDR3 spells CSARPTSGRRELFF. The CDR3 DNA sequence: TGCAGTGCTAGACCGACTAGCGGGAGGAGGGAGCTGTTTTTT. The V call is TRBV20-1, the J call TRBJ2-2; 13 bases fit TRBD2. Germline CDR1 reads DFQATT; CDR2 reads SNEGSKA (reference sequence). V trimming: 2 bases; J trimming: 9 bases; junction bases outside the gene matches: 3. This CDR3 is built from 14 residues.

This clonotype was seen once. V is TRBV10-2 and J is TRBJ2-5; 9 positions match TRBD1. Germline V lookup: CDR1 WSHSY, CDR2 SAAADI. V lost 3 bases, J lost 0 bases, and 8 bases stayed unmatched. The CDR3 totals 17 residues. CDR3 in amino acids: CASSEQGADGYQETQYF. In DNA, the CDR3 is TGCGCCAGCAGTGAACAGGGGGCGGACGGGTACCAAGAGACCCAGTACTTC.

This clonotype occurred a few times. The chain joins TRBV5-1 to TRBJ2-1, with 11 nucleotides matching TRBD2. The CDR3 covers 17 residues. The junction had 12 bases not matched to a gene; V was cut back by 2 bases and J by 8 bases. Germline V lookup: CDR1 SGHRS, CDR2 YFSETQ. The CDR3 DNA is TGCGCCAGCAGCTTCGATTCCGGGACTAGCGGCGCCGATGAGCAGTTCTTC. As protein: CASSFDSGTSGADEQFF.

The gene calls are TRBV20-1 and TRBJ2-7; possible D gene TRBD2, 7 bases. Near its end, the DNA agrees better with TRBJ2-5, so the J call may be wrong. CDR3 length: 16 residues. Germline V gene data show CDR1 as DFQATT and CDR2 as SNEGSKA (reference sequence). DNA for the CDR3: TGCAGTGCTAGACCCTTAGGGGGGGGAATCGGAGAGACCCAGTACTTC. Translated: CSARPLGGGIGETQYF.

V gene TRBV27 combines with J gene TRBJ2-3, with 7 positions matching TRBD1. Per germline, CDR1 MNHEY and CDR2 SMNVEV (reference sequence). The CDR3 is 13 residues long. Trimming took 10 bases from V and 5 from J; bases not matched to a gene: 9. CDR3 protein: CATRKAGGDTQYF. CDR3 nucleotides: TGTGCCACCAGGAAGGCAGGGGGAGATACGCAGTATTTT.

The chain is built from TRBV7-9 and TRBJ2-6; D not certain. The V gene's germline CDR1 is SEHNR and CDR2 FQNEAQ (reference sequence). The CDR3 length is 15 residues. Trimming removed 8 bases at V and 0 bases at J, with 11 bases between. CDR3 nucleotides: TGTGCCAGCCGCCCCCGAGGCTCTGGGGCCAACGTCCTGACTTTC. It is translated as CASRPRGSGANVLTF.

This clonotype is a singleton in its sample. The J gene is TRBJ2-5, the V gene TRBV24-1; possibly TRBD1 for D (5 bases). The J call may be wrong; the DNA end is better matched by TRBJ2-7. This CDR3 is built from 15 residues. Germline V gives CDR1 KGHDR, CDR2 SFDVKD. The CDR3 sequence is CATSAHPTVNYEQYF. In DNA form, the CDR3 reads TGTGCCACCAGTGCTCATCCGACAGTCAACTACGAGCAGTACTTC.

V usage is TRBV5-1 and J usage is TRBJ1-1; D not certain. CDR3 size: 14 residues. The germline V and J ends were trimmed by 0 bases and 0 bases, with 6 bases remaining between them. The germline V gene encodes CDR1 SGHRS and CDR2 YFSETQ. The CDR3 DNA is TGCGCCAGCAGCTTGGAGGAGATGAACACTGAAGCTTTCTTT. The encoded protein is CASSLEEMNTEAFF.

This clonotype occurred many times. The chain has TRBV29-1 and TRBJ2-7, with D unclear. This CDR3 contains 8 residues. Germline values: CDR1 SQVTM, CDR2 ANQGSEA. V lost 6 bases, J lost 6 bases, and 3 bases lay in between. As DNA, the CDR3 is TGCAGCGTATCCGAGCAGTACTTC. Translation: CSVSEQYF.

This chain links TRBV21-1 with TRBJ2-7. TRBV21-1 is a documented pseudogene. The CDR3 sequence is 13 residues long. The CDR3, as DNA: TGTGCCAGCACCCCATCGAGGCCCTACGAGCAGTACTTC. This codes for CASTPSRPYEQYF.

This clonotype has a count of ten or more. This chain links TRBV12-3 or TRBV12-4 with TRBJ2-5; the match to TRBD2 covers 7 bases. This CDR3 contains 14 residues. Trimming cost V 3 bases and J 2 bases; bases outside gene matches: 3. CDR3 region: CASSLMGGQETQYF. As DNA, the CDR3 is TGTGCCAGCAGTTTGATGGGGGGGCAAGAGACCCAGTACTTC.

V usage is TRBV28 and J usage is TRBJ2-7, with 12 bases identical to TRBD2. Germline CDR1 and CDR2: MDHEN and SYDVKM. V was clipped by 3 bases and J by 7 bases; unmatched bases: 7. The length of the CDR3 is 15 residues. The CDR3 DNA follows: TGTGCCAGCAGTTTGTACGTTCTAGCGGGAGGGGAGCAGTACTTC. Translating gives CASSLYVLAGGEQYF.

The sample holds many counts of this clonotype. The rearrangement joins TRBV3-1 to TRBJ2-7; TRBD2 matches at 12 bases. The trim removed 7 bases at V and 3 bases at J, leaving 1 base unmatched. Germline V lookup: CDR1 LGHDT, CDR2 YNNKEL (reference sequence). The CDR3 is made up of 13 amino acids. This CDR3 reads CASTTSGSYEQYF. The CDR3 bases are TGTGCCAGCACGACTAGCGGGAGCTACGAGCAGTACTTC.

This clonotype was seen repeatedly, ten times or more. The genes are TRBV20-1 and TRBJ2-4, with 9 bases matching TRBD1. This CDR3 comprises 16 residues. The germline CDR1 and CDR2 sequences are DFQATT and SNEGSKA (reference sequence). The V segment lost 1 base and the J segment 4 bases; nucleotides outside the gene matches: 8. CDR3 bases: TGCAGTGCTAGAGGGTCGCAGGGGACAGGGAAAAACATTCAGTACTTC. Protein: CSARGSQGTGKNIQYF.

This clonotype was counted at least ten times. The CDR3 region is CSAGGNQETQYF. As DNA, the CDR3 is TGCAGCGCGGGGGGGAACCAAGAGACCCAGTACTTC. The chain carries TRBV29-1 and TRBJ2-5; 8 bases line up with TRBD2. The CDR3 totals 12 residues. V was pared by 7 bases and J by 0 bases, with 1 base of the junction left unmatched. Germline-derived CDR1 and CDR2 are SQVTM and ANQGSEA.

V is TRBV3-1 and J is TRBJ2-7, with a tentative D call TRBD1 (6 bases). The J call could be wrong; TRBJ2-5 is a better fit for the DNA end. The CDR3 is 15 amino acids. Germline V lookup: CDR1 LGHDT, CDR2 YNNKEL (reference sequence). The CDR3 loop reads CASSQDNRDQETQYF. The CDR3 nucleotides are TGTGCCAGCAGCCAAGATAACAGGGACCAAGAGACCCAGTACTTC.

This clonotype was seen a few times. The J gene is TRBJ2-7, the V gene TRBV10-2, with 10 positions matching TRBD1. Per germline, CDR1 WSHSY and CDR2 SAAADI. The ends lost 4 bases at V and 5 bases at J; junction bases unmatched: 5. The CDR3 is made up of 14 amino acids. For the CDR3, the DNA is TGCGCCAGCAGTGGCCCCGGGACAGGGGACGAGCAGTACTTC. This translates into CASSGPGTGDEQYF.

Only a few counts were recorded for this clonotype. The rearrangement links TRBV9 to TRBJ2-3; D ambiguous. V was clipped by 6 bases and J by 3 bases, with 2 bases between them. CDR1 and CDR2 from the germline V gene are SGDLS and YYNGEE. This CDR3 is 10 amino acids long. The CDR3 reads CASTTDTQYF. Here the CDR3 DNA reads TGTGCCAGCACTACAGATACGCAGTATTTT.

The chain employs TRBV12-3 or TRBV12-4 and TRBJ1-1, with 7 bases identical to TRBD1. The V gene end was trimmed by 6 bases and the J gene end by 8 bases; junction bases not matched to a gene: 12. This CDR3 is 14 amino acids long. The CDR3 reads CASSQRTGREEAFF. The CDR3 DNA is TGTGCCAGCAGCCAGAGGACAGGCCGAGAAGAAGCTTTCTTT.

The J gene is TRBJ1-4, the V gene TRBV7-6; 9 positions agree with TRBD1. The V and J ends lost 5 bases and 8 bases, in that order; junction bases with no gene match: 12. The germline V gene encodes CDR1 SGHVS and CDR2 FNYEAQ. The CDR3 extends over 16 amino acids. The CDR3: CASSPSSGTGREKLFF. The CDR3 nucleotides are TGTGCCAGCAGCCCCTCGAGCGGGACAGGGAGGGAAAAACTGTTTTTT.

This clonotype appeared a few times. The V call is TRBV20-1, the J call TRBJ2-7; 9 bases match TRBD2. J was trimmed by 1 base and V by 5 bases; bases with no gene match: 3. This CDR3 contains 13 residues. Germline V CDR1 and CDR2: DFQATT, SNEGSKA (reference sequence). CDR3 protein: CSASSGISYEQYF. The CDR3 DNA reads as TGCAGTGCTTCTAGCGGGATTTCCTACGAGCAGTACTTC.